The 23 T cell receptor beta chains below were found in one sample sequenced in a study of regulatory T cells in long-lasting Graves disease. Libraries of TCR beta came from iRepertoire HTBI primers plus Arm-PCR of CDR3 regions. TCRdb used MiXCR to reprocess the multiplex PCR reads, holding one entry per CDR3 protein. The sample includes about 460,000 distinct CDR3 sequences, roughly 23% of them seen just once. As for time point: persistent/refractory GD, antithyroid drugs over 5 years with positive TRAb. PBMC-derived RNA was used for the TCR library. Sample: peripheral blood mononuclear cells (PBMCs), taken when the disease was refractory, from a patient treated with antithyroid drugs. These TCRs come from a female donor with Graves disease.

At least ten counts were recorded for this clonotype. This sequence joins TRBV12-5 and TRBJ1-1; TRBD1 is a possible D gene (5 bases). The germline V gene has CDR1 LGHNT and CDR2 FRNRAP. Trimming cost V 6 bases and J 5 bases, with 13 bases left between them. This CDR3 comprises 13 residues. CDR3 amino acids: CASGHGGKTEAFF. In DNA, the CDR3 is TGTGCTAGTGGCCACGGGGGGAAAACTGAAGCTTTCTTT.

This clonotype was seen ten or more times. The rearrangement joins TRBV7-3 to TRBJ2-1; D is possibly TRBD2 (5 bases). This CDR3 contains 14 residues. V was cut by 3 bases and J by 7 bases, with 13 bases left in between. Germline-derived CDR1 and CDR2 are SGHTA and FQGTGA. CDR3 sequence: CASSFAGSGNEQFF. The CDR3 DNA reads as TGTGCCAGCAGCTTCGCCGGGTCGGGGAATGAGCAGTTCTTC. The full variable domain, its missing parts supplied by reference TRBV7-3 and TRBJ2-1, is GAGVSQTPSNKVTEKGKYVELRCDPISGHTALYWYRQSLGQGPEFLIYFQGTGAADDSGLPNDRFFAVRPEGSVSTLKIQRTERGDSAVYLCASSFAGSGNEQFFGPGTRLTVL.

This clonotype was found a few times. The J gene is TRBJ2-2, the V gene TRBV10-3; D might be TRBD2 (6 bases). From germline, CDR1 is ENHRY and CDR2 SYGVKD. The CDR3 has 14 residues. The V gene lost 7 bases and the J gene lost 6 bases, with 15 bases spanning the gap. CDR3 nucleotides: TGTGCCATCATGAGTAGCGGTTCGCCCGGGGAGCTGTTTTTT. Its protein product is CAIMSSGSPGELFF.

CDR3 residues: CASGSPGLAFTGELFF. CDR3 sequence (DNA): TGTGCTAGTGGTTCACCGGGACTAGCGTTTACCGGGGAGCTGTTTTTT. The chain joins TRBV12-5 to TRBJ2-2, with 10 bases aligning to TRBD2. V lost 4 bases, J lost 5 bases, and 7 bases stayed unmatched. The CDR3 is 16 amino acids. Germline lookup yields CDR1 LGHNT and CDR2 FRNRAP.

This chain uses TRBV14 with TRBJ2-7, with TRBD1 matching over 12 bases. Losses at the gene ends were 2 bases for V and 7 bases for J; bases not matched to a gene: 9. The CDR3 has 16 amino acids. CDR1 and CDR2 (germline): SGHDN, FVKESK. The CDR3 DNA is TGTGCCAGCAGCCAACTACCGGGACAGGGGGCGCAGGAGCAGTACTTC. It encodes CASSQLPGQGAQEQYF.

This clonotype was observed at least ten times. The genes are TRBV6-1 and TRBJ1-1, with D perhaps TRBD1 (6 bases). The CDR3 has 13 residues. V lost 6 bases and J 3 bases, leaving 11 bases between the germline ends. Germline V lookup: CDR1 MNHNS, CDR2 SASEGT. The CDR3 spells CASRPTGYTEAFF. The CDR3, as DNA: TGTGCCAGCAGACCAACAGGGTACACTGAAGCTTTCTTT.

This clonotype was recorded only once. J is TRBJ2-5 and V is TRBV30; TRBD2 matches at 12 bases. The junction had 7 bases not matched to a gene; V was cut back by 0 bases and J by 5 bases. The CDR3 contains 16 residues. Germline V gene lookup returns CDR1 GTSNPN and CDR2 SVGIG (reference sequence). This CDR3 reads CAWSVPSGRAWETQYF. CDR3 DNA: TGTGCCTGGAGTGTCCCTAGCGGGAGGGCCTGGGAGACCCAGTACTTC.

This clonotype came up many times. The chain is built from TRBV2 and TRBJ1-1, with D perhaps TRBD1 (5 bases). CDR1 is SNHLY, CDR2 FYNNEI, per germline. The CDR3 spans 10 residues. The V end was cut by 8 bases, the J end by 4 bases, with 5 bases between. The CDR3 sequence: CASGTTEAFF. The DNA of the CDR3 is TGTGCCAGCGGGACCACTGAAGCTTTCTTT.

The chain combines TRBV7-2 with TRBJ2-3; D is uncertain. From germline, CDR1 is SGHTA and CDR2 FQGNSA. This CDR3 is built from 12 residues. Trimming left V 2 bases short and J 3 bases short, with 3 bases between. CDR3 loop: CASSLYTDTQYF. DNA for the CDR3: TGTGCCAGCAGCTTATATACAGATACGCAGTATTTT.

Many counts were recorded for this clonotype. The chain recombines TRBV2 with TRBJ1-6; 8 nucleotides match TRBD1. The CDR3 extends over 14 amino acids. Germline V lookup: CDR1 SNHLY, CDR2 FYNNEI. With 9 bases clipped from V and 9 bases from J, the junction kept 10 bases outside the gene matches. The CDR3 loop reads CASALQGARSPLHF. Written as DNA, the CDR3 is TGTGCCAGTGCCTTGCAGGGGGCTCGTTCACCCCTCCACTTT.

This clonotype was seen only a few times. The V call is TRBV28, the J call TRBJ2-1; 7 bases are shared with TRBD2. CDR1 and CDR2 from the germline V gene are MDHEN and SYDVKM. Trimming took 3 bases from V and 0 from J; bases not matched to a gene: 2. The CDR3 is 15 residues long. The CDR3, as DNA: TGTGCCAGCAGTTTTGTAGCGGGCTCCTACAATGAGCAGTTCTTC. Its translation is CASSFVAGSYNEQFF.

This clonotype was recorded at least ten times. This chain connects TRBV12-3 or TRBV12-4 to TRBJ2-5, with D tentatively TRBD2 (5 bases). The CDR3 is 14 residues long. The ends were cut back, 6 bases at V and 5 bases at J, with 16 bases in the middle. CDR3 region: CASSPGLLGETQYF. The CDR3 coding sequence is TGTGCCAGCAGCCCCGGACTTCTCGGGGAGACCCAGTACTTC.

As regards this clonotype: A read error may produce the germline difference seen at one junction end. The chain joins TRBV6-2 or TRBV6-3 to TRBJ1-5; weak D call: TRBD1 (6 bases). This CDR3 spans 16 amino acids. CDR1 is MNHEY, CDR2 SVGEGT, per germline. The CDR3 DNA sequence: TGTGCCAGCAGTCCACTGAACGGACAGAGCAATCAGCCCCGGCATTTT. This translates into CASSPLNGQSNQPRHF.

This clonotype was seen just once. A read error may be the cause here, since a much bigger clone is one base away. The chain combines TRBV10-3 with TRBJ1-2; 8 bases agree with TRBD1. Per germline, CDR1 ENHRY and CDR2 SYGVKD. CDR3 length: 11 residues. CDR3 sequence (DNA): TGTGCCGTCAGGGGACAGGAGACCTACACCTTC. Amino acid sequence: CAVRGQETYTF.

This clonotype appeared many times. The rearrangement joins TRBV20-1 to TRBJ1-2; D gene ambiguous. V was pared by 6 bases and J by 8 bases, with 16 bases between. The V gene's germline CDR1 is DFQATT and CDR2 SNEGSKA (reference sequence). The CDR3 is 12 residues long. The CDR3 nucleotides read TGCAGTGCGAGGGAAATCGGTGGAGGCTACACCTTC. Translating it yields CSAREIGGGYTF.

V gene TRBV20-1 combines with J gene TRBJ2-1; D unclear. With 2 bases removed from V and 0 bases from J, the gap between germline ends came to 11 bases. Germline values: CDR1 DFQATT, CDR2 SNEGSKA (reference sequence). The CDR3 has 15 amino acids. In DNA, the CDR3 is TGCAGTGCTAGACCCCCCAGGAGCTCCTACAATGAGCAGTTCTTC. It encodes CSARPPRSSYNEQFF.

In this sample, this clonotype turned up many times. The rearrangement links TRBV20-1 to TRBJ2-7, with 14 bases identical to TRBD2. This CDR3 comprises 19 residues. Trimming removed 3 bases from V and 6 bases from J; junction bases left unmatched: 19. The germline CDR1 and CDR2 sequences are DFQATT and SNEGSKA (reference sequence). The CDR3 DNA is TGCAGTGCTAGGTCTCCGGGACAGGCGGGACTAGCGGGAGTTGGCGAGCAGTACTTC. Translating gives CSARSPGQAGLAGVGEQYF.

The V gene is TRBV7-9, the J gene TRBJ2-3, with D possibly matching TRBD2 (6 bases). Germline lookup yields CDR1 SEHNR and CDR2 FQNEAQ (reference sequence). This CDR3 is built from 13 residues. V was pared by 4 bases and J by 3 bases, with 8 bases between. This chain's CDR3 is CASSSLATDTQYF. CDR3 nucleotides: TGTGCCAGCAGCTCCCTAGCGACAGATACGCAGTATTTT.

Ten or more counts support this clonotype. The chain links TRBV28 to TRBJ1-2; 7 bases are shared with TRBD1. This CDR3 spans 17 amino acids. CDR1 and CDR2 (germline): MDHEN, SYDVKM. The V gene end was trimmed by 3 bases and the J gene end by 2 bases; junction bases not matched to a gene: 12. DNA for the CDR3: TGTGCCAGCAGTTTGGGCGACAGGGTGAAGGAGAACTATGGCTACACCTTC. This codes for CASSLGDRVKENYGYTF.

The CDR3 here is CASSPGAFGNTIYF. The CDR3 DNA reads TGTGCCAGCAGCCCAGGGGCTTTTGGAAACACCATATATTTT. V is TRBV14 and J is TRBJ1-3; possible D gene TRBD1, 6 bases. The V and J ends lost 4 bases and 3 bases respectively, with 10 bases between them. The CDR3 runs to 14 residues. Germline assignment: CDR1 SGHDN and CDR2 FVKESK.

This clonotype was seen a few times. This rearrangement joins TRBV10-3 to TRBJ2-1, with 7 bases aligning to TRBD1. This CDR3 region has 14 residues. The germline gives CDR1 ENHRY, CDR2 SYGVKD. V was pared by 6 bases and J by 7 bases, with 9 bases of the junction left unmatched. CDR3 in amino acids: CAIRVTGERNEQFF. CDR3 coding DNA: TGTGCCATCAGGGTAACAGGGGAGAGGAATGAGCAGTTCTTC.

The CDR3 region has the DNA TGTGCCAGCTCACCTGCGGACACCGGGGAGCTGTTTTTT. Protein product: CASSPADTGELFF. The V and J genes are TRBV18 and TRBJ2-2; the D is unclear. Trimming took off 3 bases at V and 3 bases at J, with 5 bases between the two ends. Germline values: CDR1 KGHSH, CDR2 LQKENI. This CDR3 has 13 residues.

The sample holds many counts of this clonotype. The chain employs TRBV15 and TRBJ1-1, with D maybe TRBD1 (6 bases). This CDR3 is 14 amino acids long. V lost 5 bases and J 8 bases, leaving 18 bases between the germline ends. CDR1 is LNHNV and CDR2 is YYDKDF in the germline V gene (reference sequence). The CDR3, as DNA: TGTGCCACCAGCGCCAGCGCACAGGGTGAGGAAGCTTTCTTT. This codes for CATSASAQGEEAFF.